This T cell receptor beta chain was recovered during a study of technical replicates of blood from a handful of donors. V lost 6 bases to trimming and J lost 7 bases; unmatched junction nucleotides: 10. The length of the CDR3 is 15 residues. Germline CDR1 MNHNY, CDR2 SVGAGI (reference sequence). Some clones are missing from TCRdb's copy, which holds only in-frame ones; the method was immunoSEQ multiplex PCR. Among around 12,000 clones listed, about 91% were seen once. The sequenced material came from PBMCs. The J gene is TRBJ2-1, the V gene TRBV6-6; 9 nucleotides align to TRBD2. This clonotype was obtained from a human donor in good health. This chain's CDR3 is CASSHGSGSPNEQFF. In DNA form, the CDR3 reads TGTGCCAGCAGCCATGGTAGCGGGAGCCCGAATGAGCAGTTCTTC.